This entry is about one T cell receptor beta chain. The data derive from a study of cytomegalovirus exposure and HLA in healthy donors. Use of 60 Vbeta and 13 Jbeta primers characterized the PCR. The data were produced by immunoSEQ multiplex PCR, yet TCRdb's version contains in-frame clones alone and is incomplete. The table shows 130,000 or so clones, with roughly three quarters occurring only once. With V trimmed by 4 bases and J by 1 base, 4 bases remained unmatched. Germline V CDR1 and CDR2: MNHEY, SMNVEV (reference sequence). This CDR3 comprises 14 residues. The clonotype was recovered from a woman younger than 35 in good health and CMV-seronegative. The rearrangement links TRBV27 to TRBJ2-7; 7 nucleotides agree with TRBD2. Sequencing was carried out using PBMCs. This CDR3 is CASSSLAASYEQYF. In DNA, the CDR3 is TGTGCCAGCAGTTCTCTAGCGGCATCCTACGAGCAGTACTTC.